This T cell receptor (beta chain) was profiled in a study of cytomegalovirus exposure and HLA in healthy donors. Whole-study results and caveats: The authors considered a cluster of highly shared sequence variants likely to be a sequencing artifact.

This PCR relied on a set of 60 Vbeta primers and 13 Jbeta primers. Profiled with immunoSEQ multiplex PCR; TCRdb holds only in-frame clones, not every one. The sample lists 80,000 to 130,000 clones; roughly 88% were seen once. There are 16 residues in the CDR3. The V gene end was trimmed by 5 bases and the J gene end by 3 bases; junction bases not matched to a gene: 4. Germline V gene sequence: CDR1 SGHNT, CDR2 YENEEA. In the case of this clone: Its target is not known.

The donors were healthy bone marrow donors. Specimen: PBMCs. The source is a woman between 18 and 29 years old in good health and CMV-seronegative. V and J are TRBV11-3 and TRBJ2-2; 12 bases map to TRBD1. The CDR3 region has the DNA TGTGCCAGCAGCCCGGGACAGGGGGCCTACACCGGGGAGCTGTTTTTT. Translating gives CASSPGQGAYTGELFF. Variable domain in full (rest from reference TRBV11-3 and TRBJ2-2): EAGVVQSPRYKIIEKKQPVAFWCNPISGHNTLYWYLQNLGQGPELLIRYENEEAVDDSQLPKDRFSAERLKGVDSTLKIQPAELGDSAVYLCASSPGQGAYTGELFFGEGSRLTVL.